One and the same sample provided the 22 T cell receptor beta chains below, sequenced in a study of control samples from healthy donors and cancer patients (dated by TCRdb to 2019 to 2021). Library method: the immunoSEQ multiplex PCR assay. TCRdb re-hosts the immuneACCESS table, in-frame sequences only. Its copies lack some clones; in the studies checked, an unresolved V gene accounts for under half of them, and the cause for the rest is not known. The sample contains around 130,000 clones, 80% to 90% of them found a single time. Jointly, the top ten make up 40% of the sample. Specimen: blood. Receptor source: a man between 50 and 59 years old in good health.

This clone was counted only a few times. The rearrangement joins TRBV15 to TRBJ2-7; D remains ambiguous. CDR1 LNHNV and CDR2 YYDKDF come from the germline V gene (reference sequence). This CDR3 has 13 residues. Trimming cost V 0 bases and J 4 bases, with 7 bases left between them. The CDR3 protein is CATSRDQLYEQYF. The CDR3, as DNA: TGTGCCACCAGCAGAGATCAGCTATACGAGCAGTACTTC.

The rearrangement uses TRBV6-2 or TRBV6-3 and TRBJ2-7; TRBD2 matches at 9 bases. The CDR3 is 14 residues long. CDR1 is MNHEY, CDR2 SVGEGT, per germline. With 4 bases clipped from V and 5 bases from J, the junction kept 6 bases outside the gene matches. The CDR3 reads CASSFTGLANEQYF. DNA of the CDR3: TGTGCCAGCAGTTTCACGGGACTAGCTAACGAGCAGTACTTC.

This chain links TRBV3-1 (or the pseudogene TRBV3-2) with TRBJ2-1; D is unresolved. This CDR3 has 15 amino acids. V dropped 4 bases and J dropped 0 bases, with 10 bases sitting between them. Germline CDR1 LGHDT, CDR2 YNNKEL (reference sequence). The DNA of the CDR3 is TGTGCCAGCAGCCCCGACGGAAGCTCCTACAATGAGCAGTTCTTC. Protein product: CASSPDGSSYNEQFF.

This chain uses TRBV4-2 with TRBJ2-1; D uncertain. This CDR3 has 13 amino acids. Between the trimmed V and J ends, which lost 0 bases and 12 bases, there was a span of 12 bases. CDR1 is LGHNA, CDR2 YNFKEQ, per germline. The CDR3 is CASSQESVMGQFF. In nucleotides, the CDR3 is TGTGCCAGCAGCCAAGAGAGCGTCATGGGGCAGTTCTTC.

The rearrangement uses TRBV11-2 and TRBJ1-1; D perhaps matches TRBD1 (6 bases). V dropped 5 bases and J dropped 4 bases, with 11 bases sitting between them. Germline CDR1 and CDR2: SGHAT and FQNNGV. The length of the CDR3 is 13 residues. DNA of the CDR3: TGTGCCAGCAGCGCAGGGGTGGGCACTGAAGCTTTCTTT. Amino acids: CASSAGVGTEAFF.

The V gene is TRBV18, the J gene TRBJ2-5; D is unclear. Trimming pared 1 base from V and 2 bases from J, leaving 8 bases between. CDR1 is KGHSH, CDR2 LQKENI, per germline. The CDR3 has 14 amino acids. The CDR3 coding sequence is TGTGCCAGCTCACCACGTAGTGAGCAAGAGACCCAGTACTTC. It yields the protein CASSPRSEQETQYF.

The rearrangement uses TRBV3-1 (or the pseudogene TRBV3-2) and TRBJ1-1; 7 nucleotides match TRBD1. Germline trimming cut 4 bases from V and 5 bases from J; bases unmatched to any gene: 10. CDR3 size: 15 residues. In germline, CDR1 is LGHDT, CDR2 YNNKEL (reference sequence). The CDR3 nucleotides read TGTGCCAGCAGCCCCACCTTGGCAGGGGGAACTGAAGCTTTCTTT. This translates into CASSPTLAGGTEAFF.

This chain uses TRBV2 with TRBJ2-2, with 11 bases lining up with TRBD2. The CDR3 is 16 residues long. The V gene end was trimmed by 4 bases and the J gene end by 1 base; junction bases not matched to a gene: 2. Per the germline V gene, CDR1 is SNHLY and CDR2 is FYNNEI. The CDR3, as DNA: TGTGCCAGCAGTGTGACTAGCGGGGTGAACACCGGGGAGCTGTTTTTT. Protein product: CASSVTSGVNTGELFF. Full variable domain (outside the CDR3, taken from reference TRBV2 and TRBJ2-2): EPEVTQTPSHQVTQMGQEVILRCVPISNHLYFYWYRQILGQKVEFLVSFYNNEISEKSEIFDDQFSVERPDGSNFTLKIRSTKLEDSAMYFCASSVTSGVNTGELFFGEGSRLTVL.

CDR3 nucleotide sequence: TGTGCCATCAGTGAGAGTACACGAGTGAACACTGAAGCTTTCTTT. The encoded protein is CAISESTRVNTEAFF. J is TRBJ1-1 and V is TRBV10-3; D ambiguous. The CDR3 loop spans 15 amino acids. CDR1 and CDR2 from the germline V gene are ENHRY and SYGVKD. The V and J ends lost 2 bases and 0 bases respectively, with 10 bases between them.

This clone was picked up one time. The J gene is TRBJ1-1, the V gene TRBV19; 7 nucleotides align to TRBD1. V gave up 7 bases and J gave up 6 bases; unmatched junction bases: 11. Germline V CDR1 and CDR2: LNHDA, SQIVND (reference sequence). The length of the CDR3 is 14 residues. For the CDR3, the DNA is TGTGCCAGTACTGAAACCTGGGACAGATCTGAAGCTTTCTTT. Amino acid sequence: CASTETWDRSEAFF.

The J gene is TRBJ1-4, the V gene TRBV18; D perhaps matches TRBD1 (5 bases). The V gene lost 0 bases and the J gene lost 8 bases, with 13 bases spanning the gap. Germline loops: CDR1 KGHSH, CDR2 LQKENI. The CDR3 is 15 residues long. CDR3 coding DNA: TGTGCCAGCTCACCACCCATGGGGGTAGGAGAAAAACTGTTTTTT. It specifies CASSPPMGVGEKLFF.

V gene TRBV19 combines with J gene TRBJ2-2; unclear D gene. The V and J ends lost 0 bases and 4 bases respectively, with 6 bases between them. From germline, CDR1 is LNHDA and CDR2 SQIVND (reference sequence). The CDR3 spans 14 residues. In DNA form, the CDR3 reads TGTGCCAGTAGTATAGAGGGCAGCACCGGGGAGCTGTTTTTT. Amino acids: CASSIEGSTGELFF.

The genes are TRBV6-6 and TRBJ1-4; possible D gene TRBD1, 5 bases. There are 14 residues in the CDR3. V was pared by 2 bases and J by 6 bases, with 10 bases between. The germline gives CDR1 MNHNY, CDR2 SVGAGI (reference sequence). In DNA form, the CDR3 reads TGTGCCAGCAGTTACGGGACGGCAGATGAAAAACTGTTTTTT. This codes for CASSYGTADEKLFF.

The chain is built from TRBV11-2 and TRBJ1-6; 7 bases match TRBD1. CDR1 and CDR2 (germline): SGHAT, FQNNGV. The CDR3 sequence is 13 residues long. J was trimmed by 3 bases and V by 8 bases; bases with no gene match: 1. The CDR3 loop reads CASGQDYNSPLHF. CDR3 sequence (DNA): TGTGCCAGCGGACAGGACTATAATTCACCCCTCCACTTT.

This clone has just a few counts. The chain joins TRBV6-6 to TRBJ1-5; D is possibly TRBD1 (5 bases). The V end was cut by 7 bases, the J end by 12 bases, with 13 bases between. The CDR3 consists of 11 residues. Germline CDR1 MNHNY, CDR2 SVGAGI (reference sequence). Here the CDR3 reads CASTRDGLQHF. In DNA form, the CDR3 reads TGTGCCAGCACTCGGGACGGCCTCCAGCATTTT.

The gene calls are TRBV24-1 and TRBJ1-1, with D tentatively TRBD1 (5 bases). V shed 5 bases and J shed 8 bases, with 8 bases lying between them. In germline, CDR1 is KGHDR, CDR2 SFDVKD. The CDR3 covers 11 residues. In nucleotides, the CDR3 is TGTGCCACCAGTGCTCGGGGGGAAGCTTTCTTT. The encoded protein is CATSARGEAFF.

CDR3 sequence (DNA): TGCGCCAGCAGACTTGGGGAGGGAAACACCATATATTTT. Protein: CASRLGEGNTIYF. V and J are TRBV5-1 and TRBJ1-3; D uncertain. Germline V lookup: CDR1 SGHRS, CDR2 YFSETQ. V lost 5 bases and J 4 bases, leaving 10 bases between the germline ends. The CDR3 is 13 residues long.

The chain links TRBV6-5 to TRBJ1-5; tentative D call: TRBD1 (5 bases). There are 14 residues in the CDR3. The germline V gene has CDR1 MNHEY and CDR2 SVGAGI. V was cut by 5 bases and J by 4 bases, with 12 bases left in between. In DNA, the CDR3 is TGTGCCAGCAGTCTCTCGGGGGGAAATCAGCCCCAGCATTTT. Translating it yields CASSLSGGNQPQHF.

The rearrangement links TRBV3-1 (or the pseudogene TRBV3-2) to TRBJ1-2, with 7 bases matching TRBD1. This CDR3 region has 14 residues. Trimming at V came to 8 bases and at J to 0 bases, leaving 6 bases not matched to a gene. CDR1 and CDR2 from the germline V gene are LGHDT and YNNKEL (reference sequence). The CDR3 here is CASEGAGSNYGYTF. The CDR3 region has the DNA TGTGCCAGCGAGGGGGCAGGTTCTAACTATGGCTACACCTTC.

This chain connects TRBV2 to TRBJ1-4; 7 bases are shared with TRBD1. CDR3 size: 14 residues. CDR1 is SNHLY and CDR2 is FYNNEI in the germline V gene. After removal of 6 bases from V and 5 bases from J, the junction contained 6 bases not matched to a gene. CDR3 in amino acids: CASSGTTGNEKLFF. The CDR3, as DNA: TGTGCCAGCAGCGGGACGACAGGGAATGAAAAACTGTTTTTT.

The chain is built from TRBV2 and TRBJ1-6; no clear D gene. This CDR3 has 14 residues. V was shortened by 2 bases and J by 10 bases, with 12 bases between the two germline ends. Germline CDR1 SNHLY, CDR2 FYNNEI. For the CDR3, the DNA is TGTGCCAGCAGTGAAAACGTACCACGCTCACCCCTCCACTTT. Translation gives CASSENVPRSPLHF.

V gene TRBV6-5 combines with J gene TRBJ2-7; TRBD2 might be the D (7 bases). This CDR3 region has 15 residues. Looked up from germline, CDR1 is MNHEY and CDR2 is SVGAGI. Trimming stripped 4 bases from V and 5 bases from J, with 18 bases between. CDR3 DNA: TGTGCCAGCAGTTTAGTACAGGGAGGGCGGAACGAGCAGTACTTC. Encoded protein: CASSLVQGGRNEQYF.